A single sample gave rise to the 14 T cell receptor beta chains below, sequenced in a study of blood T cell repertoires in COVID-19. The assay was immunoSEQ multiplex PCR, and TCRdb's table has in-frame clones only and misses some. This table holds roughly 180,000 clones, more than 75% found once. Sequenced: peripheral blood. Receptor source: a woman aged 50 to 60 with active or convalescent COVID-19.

The CDR3, as DNA: TGTGCCAGCAGCACCTGGACAGATAGCAATCAGCCCCAGCATTTT. Residues: CASSTWTDSNQPQHF. The chain combines TRBV7-8 with TRBJ1-5; TRBD1 is a possible D gene (6 bases). CDR1 and CDR2 (germline): SGHVS, FQNEAQ. Trimming removed 5 bases from V and 0 bases from J, with 11 bases in between. The CDR3 consists of 15 residues.

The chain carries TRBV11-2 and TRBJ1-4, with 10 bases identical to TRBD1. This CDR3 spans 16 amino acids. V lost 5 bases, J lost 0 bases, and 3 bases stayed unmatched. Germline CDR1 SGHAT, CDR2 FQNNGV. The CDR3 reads CASSIGQGATNEKLFF. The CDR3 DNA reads TGTGCCAGCAGCATCGGACAGGGGGCAACTAATGAAAAACTGTTTTTT.

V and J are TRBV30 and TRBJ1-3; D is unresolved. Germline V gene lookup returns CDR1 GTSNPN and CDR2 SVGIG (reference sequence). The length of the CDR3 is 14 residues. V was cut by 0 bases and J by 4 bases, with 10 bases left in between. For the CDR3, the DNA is TGTGCCTGGAGTGTACCTGGGAGCGGAAACACCATATATTTT. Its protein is CAWSVPGSGNTIYF.

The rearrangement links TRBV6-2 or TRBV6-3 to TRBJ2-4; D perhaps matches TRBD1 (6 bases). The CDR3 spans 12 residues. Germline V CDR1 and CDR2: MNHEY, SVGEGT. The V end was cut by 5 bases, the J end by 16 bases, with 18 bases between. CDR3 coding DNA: TGTGCCAGCAGTCCCTCCGGACAGATGATCTACTTC. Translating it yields CASSPSGQMIYF.

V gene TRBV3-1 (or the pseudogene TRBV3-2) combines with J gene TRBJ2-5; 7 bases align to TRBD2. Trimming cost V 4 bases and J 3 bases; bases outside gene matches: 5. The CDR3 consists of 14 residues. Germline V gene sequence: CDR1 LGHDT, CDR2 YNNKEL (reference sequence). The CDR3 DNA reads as TGTGCCAGCAGCCGGGGGACTAACAAAGAGACCCAGTACTTC. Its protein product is CASSRGTNKETQYF.

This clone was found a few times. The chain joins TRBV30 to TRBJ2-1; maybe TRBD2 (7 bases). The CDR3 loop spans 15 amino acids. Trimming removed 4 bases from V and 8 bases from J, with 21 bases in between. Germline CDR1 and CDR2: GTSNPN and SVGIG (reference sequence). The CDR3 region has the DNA TGTGCCTGGACCGGCGGGGGCTCAGGGAAGGATGAGCAGTTCTTC. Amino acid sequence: CAWTGGGSGKDEQFF. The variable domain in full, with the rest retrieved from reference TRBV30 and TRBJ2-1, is SQTIHQWPATLVQPVGSPLSLECTVEGTSNPNLYWYRQAAGRGLQLLFYSVGIGQISSEVPQNLSASRPQDRQFILSSKKLLLSDSGFYLCAWTGGGSGKDEQFFGPGTRLTVL.

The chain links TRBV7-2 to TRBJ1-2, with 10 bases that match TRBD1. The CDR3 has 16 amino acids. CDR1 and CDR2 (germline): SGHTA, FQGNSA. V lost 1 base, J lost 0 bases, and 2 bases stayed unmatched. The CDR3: CASSLGGTGANYGYTF. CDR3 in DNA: TGTGCCAGCAGCTTAGGGGGGACAGGGGCTAACTATGGCTACACCTTC.

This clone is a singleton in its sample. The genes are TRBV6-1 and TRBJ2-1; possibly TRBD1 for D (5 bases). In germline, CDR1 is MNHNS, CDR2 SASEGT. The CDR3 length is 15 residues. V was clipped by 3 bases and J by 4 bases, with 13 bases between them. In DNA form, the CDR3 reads TGTGCCAGCAGTGACAGGGCAAAGACATACAATGAGCAGTTCTTC. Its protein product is CASSDRAKTYNEQFF.

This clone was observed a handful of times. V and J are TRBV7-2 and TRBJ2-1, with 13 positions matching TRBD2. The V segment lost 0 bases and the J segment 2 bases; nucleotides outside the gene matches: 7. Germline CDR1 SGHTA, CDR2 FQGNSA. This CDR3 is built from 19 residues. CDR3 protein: CASSLARLAGGTTYNEQFF. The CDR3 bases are TGTGCCAGCAGCTTAGCCCGACTAGCGGGGGGTACTACCTACAATGAGCAGTTCTTC. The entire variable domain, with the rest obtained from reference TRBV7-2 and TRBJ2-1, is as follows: GAGVSQSPSNKVTEKGKDVELRCDPISGHTALYWYRQSLGQGLEFLIYFQGNSAPDKSGLPSDRFSAERTGGSVSTLTIQRTQQEDSAVYLCASSLARLAGGTTYNEQFFGPGTRLTVL.

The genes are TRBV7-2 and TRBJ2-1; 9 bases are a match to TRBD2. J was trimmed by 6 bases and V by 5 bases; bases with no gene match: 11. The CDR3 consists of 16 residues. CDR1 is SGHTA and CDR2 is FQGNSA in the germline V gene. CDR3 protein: CASSRSSGIAGNEQFF. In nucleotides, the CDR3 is TGTGCCAGCAGCAGATCTAGCGGGATCGCGGGCAATGAGCAGTTCTTC.

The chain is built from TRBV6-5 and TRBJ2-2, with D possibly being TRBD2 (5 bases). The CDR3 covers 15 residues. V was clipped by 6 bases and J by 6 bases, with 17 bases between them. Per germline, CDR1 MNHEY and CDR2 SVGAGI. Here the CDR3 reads CASSSSGSRAGELFF. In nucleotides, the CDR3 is TGTGCCAGCAGCTCCTCGGGATCGAGGGCCGGGGAGCTGTTTTTT.

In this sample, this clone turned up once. The CDR3 sequence: CASSPSAGERGEQYF. Written as DNA, the CDR3 is TGTGCCAGCTCACCATCAGCGGGCGAAAGGGGCGAGCAGTACTTC. This chain uses TRBV18 with TRBJ2-7; the D gene is possibly TRBD2 (6 bases). Between the trimmed V and J ends, which lost 2 bases and 6 bases, there was a span of 17 bases. The CDR3 extends over 15 amino acids. The germline V gene has CDR1 KGHSH and CDR2 LQKENI. The full variable domain, completed using reference TRBV18 and TRBJ2-7, is NAGVMQNPRHLVRRRGQEARLRCSPMKGHSHVYWYRQLPEEGLKFMVYLQKENIIDESGMPKERFSAEFPKEGPSILRIQQVVRGDSAAYFCASSPSAGERGEQYFGPGTRLTVT.

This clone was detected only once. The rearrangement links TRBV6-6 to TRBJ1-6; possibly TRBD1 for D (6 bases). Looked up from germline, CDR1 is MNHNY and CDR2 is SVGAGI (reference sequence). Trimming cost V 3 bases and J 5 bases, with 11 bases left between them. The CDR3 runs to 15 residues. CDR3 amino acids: CASSYWTDDNSPLHF. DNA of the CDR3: TGTGCCAGCAGTTATTGGACAGATGATAATTCACCCCTCCACTTT.

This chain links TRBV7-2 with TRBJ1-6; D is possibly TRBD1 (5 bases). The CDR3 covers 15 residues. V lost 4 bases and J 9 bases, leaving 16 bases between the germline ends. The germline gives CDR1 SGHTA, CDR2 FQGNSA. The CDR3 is CASSSRVDSSSPLHF. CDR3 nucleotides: TGTGCCAGCAGCTCCAGGGTAGATAGTAGTTCACCCCTCCACTTT.